This TCR beta chain is drawn from a study of Graves' ophthalmopathy and Graves' hyperthyroidism. V was pared by 6 bases and J by 5 bases, with 5 bases of the junction left unmatched. The CDR3 runs 14 residues. The germline V gene encodes CDR1 MNHNS and CDR2 SASEGT. Broader study findings: Ophthalmopathy progression was predicted with 70% to 71% sensitivity and 72.22% specificity.

RNA transcripts were the source from which TCR beta CDR3 regions were amplified. RT-PCR was first run with HTBI primers, then multiplex PCR in a second round. TCRdb redid the calling of the multiplex PCR reads with MiXCR, one entry per CDR3 protein. The repertoire holds a few hundred thousand distinct CDR3 sequences, roughly 17% seen once, with roughly 2.3% in the top ten. Clinical symptoms, serum thyroxine, TRAb, thyroid ultrasound and orbital computed tomography were relied on for diagnosis. PBMCs stemmed from over 8.5 ml of fresh peripheral blood. This clonotype has just a few counts. The antigen remains unidentified.

The chain uses TRBV6-1 and TRBJ2-4, with 9 bases aligning to TRBD1. Sequences were obtained from peripheral blood. The sequence derives from an adult woman with stable Graves' hyperthyroidism. The CDR3 sequence: CASSDTGGENIQYF. The CDR3, as DNA: TGTGCCAGCAGCGATACAGGGGGCGAAAACATTCAGTACTTC.